This T cell receptor (beta chain) was profiled in a study of blood T cell repertoires in COVID-19. Overall study: Spain, Italy and the United States supplied samples that represented acute and convalescent COVID-19. T cells, B-cell-depleted T cells, or PBMCs provided the cDNA or gDNA that served as material.

This clone was counted a few times. Per the original methods: Estimation of nucleated cell counts was performed using reference gene primer amplification. TCRdb keeps only in-frame clones here, not all; method: immunoSEQ multiplex PCR. That table is the source of V, J and clone size, and D and trimming were worked out from the DNA. The table shows some 200,000 clones, with roughly 80% occurring only once. This receptor was obtained from a woman in her sixties or seventies with acute or convalescent COVID-19. Sequenced input: peripheral blood.

The CDR3 DNA reads TGTGCCAGCAGCCCTTATGGGGGCTTCGAAAAACTGTTTTTT. It codes for CASSPYGGFEKLFF. The V gene is TRBV7-2, the J gene TRBJ1-4, with D possibly TRBD1 on 6 matching bases. This CDR3 comprises 14 residues. V lost 5 bases and J 8 bases, leaving 15 bases between the germline ends. Germline V gives CDR1 SGHTA, CDR2 FQGNSA.